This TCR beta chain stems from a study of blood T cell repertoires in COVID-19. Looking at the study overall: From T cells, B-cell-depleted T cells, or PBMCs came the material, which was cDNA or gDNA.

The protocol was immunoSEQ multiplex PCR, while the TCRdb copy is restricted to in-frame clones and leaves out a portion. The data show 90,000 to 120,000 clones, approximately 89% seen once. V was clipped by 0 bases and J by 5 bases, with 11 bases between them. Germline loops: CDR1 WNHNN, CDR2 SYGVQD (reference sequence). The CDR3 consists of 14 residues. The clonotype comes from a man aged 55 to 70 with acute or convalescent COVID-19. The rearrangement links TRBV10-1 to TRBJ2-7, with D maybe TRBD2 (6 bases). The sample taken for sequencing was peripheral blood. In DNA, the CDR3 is TGCGCCAGCAGTGAGTCTGGCGGGGTACACGAGCAGTACTTC. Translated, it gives CASSESGGVHEQYF.